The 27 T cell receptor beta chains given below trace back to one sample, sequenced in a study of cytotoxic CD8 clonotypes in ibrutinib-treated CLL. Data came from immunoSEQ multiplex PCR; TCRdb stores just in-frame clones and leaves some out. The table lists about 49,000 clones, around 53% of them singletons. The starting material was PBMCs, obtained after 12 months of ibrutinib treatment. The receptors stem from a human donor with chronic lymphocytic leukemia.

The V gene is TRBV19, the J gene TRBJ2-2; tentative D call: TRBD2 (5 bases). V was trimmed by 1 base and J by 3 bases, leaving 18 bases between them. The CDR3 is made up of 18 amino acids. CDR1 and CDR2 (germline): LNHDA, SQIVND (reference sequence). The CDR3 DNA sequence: TGTGCCAGTAGTATAGCCCATCCGGGGAGCGGAGACACCGGGGAGCTGTTTTTT. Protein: CASSIAHPGSGDTGELFF.

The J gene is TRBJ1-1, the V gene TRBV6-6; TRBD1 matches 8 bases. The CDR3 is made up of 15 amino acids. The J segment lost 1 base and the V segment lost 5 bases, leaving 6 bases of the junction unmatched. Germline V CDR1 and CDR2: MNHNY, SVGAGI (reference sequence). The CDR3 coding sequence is TGTGCCAGCAGTCCTTGGACAGGGTGGAACACTGAAGCTTTCTTT. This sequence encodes CASSPWTGWNTEAFF.

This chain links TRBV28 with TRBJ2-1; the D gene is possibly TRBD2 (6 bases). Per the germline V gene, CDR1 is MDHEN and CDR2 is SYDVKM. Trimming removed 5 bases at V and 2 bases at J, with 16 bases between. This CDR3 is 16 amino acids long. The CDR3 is CASSKTLGGAYNEQFF. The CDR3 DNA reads TGTGCCAGCAGTAAAACTCTAGGAGGGGCCTACAATGAGCAGTTCTTC.

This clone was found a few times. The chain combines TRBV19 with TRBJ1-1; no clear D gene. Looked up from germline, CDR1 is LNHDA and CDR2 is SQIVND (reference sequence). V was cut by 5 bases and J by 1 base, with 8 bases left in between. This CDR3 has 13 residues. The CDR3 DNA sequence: TGTGCCAGTAGTCGGCCCAGGAACACTGAAGCTTTCTTT. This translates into CASSRPRNTEAFF.

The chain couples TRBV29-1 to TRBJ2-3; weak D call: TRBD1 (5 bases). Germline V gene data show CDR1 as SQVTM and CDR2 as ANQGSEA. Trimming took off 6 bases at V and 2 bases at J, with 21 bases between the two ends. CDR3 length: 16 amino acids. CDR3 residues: CSVVLRRGALTDTQYF. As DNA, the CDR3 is TGCAGCGTCGTTTTACGTAGGGGCGCCCTCACAGATACGCAGTATTTT.

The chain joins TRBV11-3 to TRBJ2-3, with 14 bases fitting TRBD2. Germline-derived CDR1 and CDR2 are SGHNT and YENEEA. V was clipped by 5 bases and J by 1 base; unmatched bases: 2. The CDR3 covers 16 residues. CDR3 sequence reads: CASSLGLAGGTDTQYF. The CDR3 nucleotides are TGTGCCAGCAGCCTGGGACTAGCGGGAGGCACAGATACGCAGTATTTT. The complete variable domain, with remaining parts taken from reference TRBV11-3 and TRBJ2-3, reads EAGVVQSPRYKIIEKKQPVAFWCNPISGHNTLYWYLQNLGQGPELLIRYENEEAVDDSQLPKDRFSAERLKGVDSTLKIQPAELGDSAVYLCASSLGLAGGTDTQYFGPGTRLTVL.

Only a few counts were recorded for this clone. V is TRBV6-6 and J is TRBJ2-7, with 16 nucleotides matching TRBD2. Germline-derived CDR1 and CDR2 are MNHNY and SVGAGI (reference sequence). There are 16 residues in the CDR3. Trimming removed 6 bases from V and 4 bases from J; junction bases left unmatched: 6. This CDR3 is CASREGLAGGFYEQYF. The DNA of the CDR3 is TGTGCCAGCAGAGAGGGACTAGCGGGAGGGTTTTACGAGCAGTACTTC.

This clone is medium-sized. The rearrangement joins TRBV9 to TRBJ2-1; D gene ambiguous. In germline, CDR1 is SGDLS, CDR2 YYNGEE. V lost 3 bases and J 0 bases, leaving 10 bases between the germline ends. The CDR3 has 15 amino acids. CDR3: CASSDRLSSYNEQFF. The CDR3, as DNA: TGTGCCAGCAGCGATAGGCTTAGCTCCTACAATGAGCAGTTCTTC.

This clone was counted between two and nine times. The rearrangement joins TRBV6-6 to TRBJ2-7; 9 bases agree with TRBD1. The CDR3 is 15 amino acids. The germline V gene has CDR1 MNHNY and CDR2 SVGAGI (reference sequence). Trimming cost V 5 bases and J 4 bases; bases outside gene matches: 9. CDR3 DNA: TGTGCCAGCAGTACCGCTGGGACAGGGACATACGAGCAGTACTTC. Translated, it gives CASSTAGTGTYEQYF.

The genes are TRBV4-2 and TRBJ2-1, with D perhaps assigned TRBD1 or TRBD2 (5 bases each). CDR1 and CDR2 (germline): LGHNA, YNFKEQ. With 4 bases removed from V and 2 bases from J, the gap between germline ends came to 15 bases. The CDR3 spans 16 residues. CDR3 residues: CASSPRGVETYNEQFF. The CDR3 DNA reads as TGTGCCAGCAGCCCCCGGGGCGTAGAAACCTACAATGAGCAGTTCTTC.

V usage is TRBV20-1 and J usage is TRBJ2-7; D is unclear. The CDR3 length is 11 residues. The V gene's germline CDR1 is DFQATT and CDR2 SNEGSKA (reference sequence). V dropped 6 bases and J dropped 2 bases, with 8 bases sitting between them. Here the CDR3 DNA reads TGCAGTGCGGGCAGTACCTACGAGCAGTACTTC. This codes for CSAGSTYEQYF.

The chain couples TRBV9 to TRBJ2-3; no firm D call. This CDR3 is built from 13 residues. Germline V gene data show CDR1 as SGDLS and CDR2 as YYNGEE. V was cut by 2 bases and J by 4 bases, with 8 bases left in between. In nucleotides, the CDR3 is TGTGCCAGCAGCGTCCTAATCTCAGATACGCAGTATTTT. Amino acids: CASSVLISDTQYF.

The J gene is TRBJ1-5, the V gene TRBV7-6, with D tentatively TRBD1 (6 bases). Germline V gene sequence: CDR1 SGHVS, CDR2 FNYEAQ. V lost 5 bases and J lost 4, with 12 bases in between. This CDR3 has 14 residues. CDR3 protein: CASSPTQGNQPQHF. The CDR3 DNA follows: TGTGCCAGCAGCCCAACACAGGGAAATCAGCCCCAGCATTTT. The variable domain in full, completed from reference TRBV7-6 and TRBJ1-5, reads GAGVSQSPRYKVTKRGQDVALRCDPISGHVSLYWYRQALGQGPEFLTYFNYEAQQDKSGLPNDRFSAERPEGSISTLTIQRTEQRDSAMYRCASSPTQGNQPQHFGDGTRLSIL.

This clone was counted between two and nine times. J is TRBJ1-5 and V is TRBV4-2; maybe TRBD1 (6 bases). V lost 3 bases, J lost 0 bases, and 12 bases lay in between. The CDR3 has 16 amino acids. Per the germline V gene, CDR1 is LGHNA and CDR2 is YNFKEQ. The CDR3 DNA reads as TGTGCCAGCAGCCAGTCGACAGGAGATAGCAATCAGCCCCAGCATTTT. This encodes CASSQSTGDSNQPQHF.

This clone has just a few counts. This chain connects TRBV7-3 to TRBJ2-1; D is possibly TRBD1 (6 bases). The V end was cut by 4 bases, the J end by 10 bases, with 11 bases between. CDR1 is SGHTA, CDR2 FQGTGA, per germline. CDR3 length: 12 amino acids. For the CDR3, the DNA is TGTGCCAGCAGCTCAGAGGGGGACGAGCAGTTCTTC. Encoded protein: CASSSEGDEQFF.

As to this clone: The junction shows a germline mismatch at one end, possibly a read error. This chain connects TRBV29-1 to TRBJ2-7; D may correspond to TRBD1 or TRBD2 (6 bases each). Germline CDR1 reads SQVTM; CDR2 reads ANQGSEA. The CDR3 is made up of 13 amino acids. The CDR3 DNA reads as TGCAGCGTGGACGGGGGCCCCTCCCACGAGCAGTACTTC. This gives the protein CSVDGGPSHEQYF.

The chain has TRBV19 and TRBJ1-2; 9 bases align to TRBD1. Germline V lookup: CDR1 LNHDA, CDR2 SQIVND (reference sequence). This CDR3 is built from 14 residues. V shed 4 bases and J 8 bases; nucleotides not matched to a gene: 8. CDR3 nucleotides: TGTGCCAGTAGTACTAAACAGGGGGCCAAAGGCTACACCTTC. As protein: CASSTKQGAKGYTF.

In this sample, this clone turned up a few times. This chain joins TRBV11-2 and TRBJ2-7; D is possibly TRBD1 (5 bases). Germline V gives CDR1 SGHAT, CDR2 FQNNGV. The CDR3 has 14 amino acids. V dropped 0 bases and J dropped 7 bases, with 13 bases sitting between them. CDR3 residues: CASSLDRPPGEQYF. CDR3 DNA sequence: TGTGCCAGCAGCTTAGATAGGCCCCCAGGGGAGCAGTACTTC.

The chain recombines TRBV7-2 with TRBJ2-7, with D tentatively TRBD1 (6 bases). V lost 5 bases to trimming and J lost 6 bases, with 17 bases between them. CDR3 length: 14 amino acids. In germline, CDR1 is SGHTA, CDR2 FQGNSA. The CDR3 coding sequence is TGTGCCAGCAGCCGATCTTCAGGGGCGGCCGAGCAGTACTTC. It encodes CASSRSSGAAEQYF.

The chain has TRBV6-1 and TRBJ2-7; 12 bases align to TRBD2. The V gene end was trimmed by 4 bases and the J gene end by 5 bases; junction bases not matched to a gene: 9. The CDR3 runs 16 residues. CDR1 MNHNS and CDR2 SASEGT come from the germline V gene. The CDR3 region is CASSARLAGAQDEQYF. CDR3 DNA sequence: TGTGCCAGCAGTGCCCGACTAGCGGGAGCACAAGACGAGCAGTACTTC.

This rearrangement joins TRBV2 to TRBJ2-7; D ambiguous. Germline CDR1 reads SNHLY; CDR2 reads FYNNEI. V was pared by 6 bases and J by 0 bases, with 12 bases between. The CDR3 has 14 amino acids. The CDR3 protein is CASRAGSNSYEQYF. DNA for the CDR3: TGTGCCAGCAGAGCCGGGTCCAACTCCTACGAGCAGTACTTC.

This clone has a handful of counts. CDR3 sequence: CASSTGGPGELFF. CDR3 coding DNA: TGTGCCAGCTCTACGGGGGGTCCCGGGGAGCTGTTTTTT. V gene TRBV11-3 combines with J gene TRBJ2-2; 7 nucleotides align to TRBD2. Germline V gene sequence: CDR1 SGHNT, CDR2 YENEEA. V was pared by 8 bases and J by 6 bases, with 6 bases of the junction left unmatched. The CDR3 is made up of 13 amino acids.

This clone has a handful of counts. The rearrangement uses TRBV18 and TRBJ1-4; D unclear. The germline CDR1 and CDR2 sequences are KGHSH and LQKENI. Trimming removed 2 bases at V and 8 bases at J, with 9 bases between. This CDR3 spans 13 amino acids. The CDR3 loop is CASSPGMGEKLFF. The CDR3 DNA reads TGTGCCAGCTCACCAGGGATGGGGGAAAAACTGTTTTTT. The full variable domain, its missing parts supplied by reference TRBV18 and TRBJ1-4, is NAGVMQNPRHLVRRRGQEARLRCSPMKGHSHVYWYRQLPEEGLKFMVYLQKENIIDESGMPKERFSAEFPKEGPSILRIQQVVRGDSAAYFCASSPGMGEKLFFGSGTQLSVL.

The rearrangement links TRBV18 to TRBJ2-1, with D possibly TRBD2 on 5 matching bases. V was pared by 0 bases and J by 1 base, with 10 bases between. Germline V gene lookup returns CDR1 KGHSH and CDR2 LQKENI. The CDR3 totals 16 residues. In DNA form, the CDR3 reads TGTGCCAGCTCACCACCCGCGGGCGGGTCCTACAATGAGCAGTTCTTC. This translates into CASSPPAGGSYNEQFF.

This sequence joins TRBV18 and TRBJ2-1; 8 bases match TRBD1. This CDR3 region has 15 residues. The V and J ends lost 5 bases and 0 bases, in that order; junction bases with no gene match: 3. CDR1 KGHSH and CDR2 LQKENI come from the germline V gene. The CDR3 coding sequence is TGTGCCAGCTCAACAACAGGGGGCTCCTACAATGAGCAGTTCTTC. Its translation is CASSTTGGSYNEQFF.

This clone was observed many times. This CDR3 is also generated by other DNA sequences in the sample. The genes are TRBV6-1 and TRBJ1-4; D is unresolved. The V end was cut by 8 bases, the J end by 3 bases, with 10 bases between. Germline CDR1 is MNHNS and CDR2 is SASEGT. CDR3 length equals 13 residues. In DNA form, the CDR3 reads TGTGCCAGCTCTCGTGGGCCTAATGAAAAACTGTTTTTT. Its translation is CASSRGPNEKLFF.

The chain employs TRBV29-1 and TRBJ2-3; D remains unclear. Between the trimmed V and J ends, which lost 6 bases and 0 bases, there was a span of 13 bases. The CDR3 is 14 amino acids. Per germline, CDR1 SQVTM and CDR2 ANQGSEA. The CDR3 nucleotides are TGCAGCGTCCCCCGGGCCTTAAGCACAGATACGCAGTATTTT. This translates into CSVPRALSTDTQYF.